Listed here are 14 T cell receptor beta chains from one sample, sequenced in a study of blood T cell repertoires in COVID-19. The data were produced by immunoSEQ multiplex PCR, yet TCRdb's version contains in-frame clones alone and is incomplete. This table has about 52,000 clones, approximately 89% appearing once. Sequencing was carried out using peripheral blood. These receptors all stem from a man at least 80 years old with active or convalescent COVID-19.

V is TRBV5-5 and J is TRBJ1-4; TRBD1 is a possible D gene (6 bases). Trimming removed 5 bases from V and 0 bases from J, with 11 bases in between. Germline CDR1 SGHKS, CDR2 YYEKEE (reference sequence). This CDR3 comprises 15 residues. The CDR3 sequence: CASRPDSTTNEKLFF. CDR3 nucleotides: TGTGCCAGCAGACCGGACAGTACAACTAATGAAAAACTGTTTTTT. Full variable domain (missing parts from reference TRBV5-5 and TRBJ1-4): DAGVTQSPTHLIKTRGQQVTLRCSPISGHKSVSWYQQVLGQGPQFIFQYYEKEERGRGNFPDRFSARQFPNYSSELNVNALLLGDSALYLCASRPDSTTNEKLFFGSGTQLSVL.

This chain uses TRBV2 with TRBJ1-2; TRBD1 matches at 8 bases. The V segment lost 6 bases and the J segment 8 bases; nucleotides outside the gene matches: 5. Germline CDR1 SNHLY, CDR2 FYNNEI. The CDR3 is made up of 12 amino acids. This chain's CDR3 is CASRGTGVGYTF. The CDR3 DNA reads TGTGCCAGCAGAGGGACAGGTGTAGGCTACACCTTC.

This sequence joins TRBV9 and TRBJ2-3; no reliable D call. Germline CDR1 SGDLS, CDR2 YYNGEE. The V gene lost 3 bases and the J gene lost 0 bases, with 8 bases spanning the gap. This CDR3 has 14 residues. This chain's CDR3 is CASSARSSTDTQYF. CDR3 DNA: TGTGCCAGCAGCGCCCGTAGCAGCACAGATACGCAGTATTTT.

This clone was detected a few times. This chain connects TRBV29-1 to TRBJ2-1, with D hard to call. V lost 1 base and J 2 bases, leaving 6 bases between the germline ends. Germline-derived CDR1 and CDR2 are SQVTM and ANQGSEA. This CDR3 contains 13 residues. In nucleotides, the CDR3 is TGCAGCGTTGAAGGAGAAACCTACAATGAGCAGTTCTTC. Translation: CSVEGETYNEQFF.

This clone was seen only once. CDR3 coding DNA: TGTGCCAGCAGTTTATGGGCTGGGGGACTATCCAATGAGCAGTTCTTC. Translated, it gives CASSLWAGGLSNEQFF. The rearrangement links TRBV28 to TRBJ2-1; TRBD2 agrees at 7 bases. Germline V gene sequence: CDR1 MDHEN, CDR2 SYDVKM. CDR3 length: 16 residues. With V trimmed by 0 bases and J by 6 bases, 8 bases remained unmatched.

The CDR3: CASSPVLYNSPLHF. CDR3 sequence (DNA): TGTGCCAGCAGTCCTGTATTGTATAATTCACCCCTCCACTTT. The J gene is TRBJ1-6, the V gene TRBV28, with unresolved D. The V end was cut by 5 bases, the J end by 4 bases, with 9 bases between. Germline V gene lookup returns CDR1 MDHEN and CDR2 SYDVKM. CDR3 length: 14 residues.

The V gene is TRBV28, the J gene TRBJ2-1; tentative D call: TRBD1 (6 bases). In germline, CDR1 is MDHEN, CDR2 SYDVKM. The germline V and J ends were trimmed by 7 bases and 5 bases, with 12 bases remaining between them. The CDR3 is 13 amino acids. CDR3 DNA sequence: TGTGCCAGCAAGGGCAGGGGAAACAATGAGCAGTTCTTC. Protein: CASKGRGNNEQFF. The complete variable domain, with remaining parts taken from reference TRBV28 and TRBJ2-1, reads DVKVTQSSRYLVKRTGEKVFLECVQDMDHENMFWYRQDPGLGLRLIYFSYDVKMKEKGDIPEGYSVSREKKERFSLILESASTNQTSMYLCASKGRGNNEQFFGPGTRLTVL.

The chain has TRBV27 and TRBJ2-2; the match to TRBD2 covers 10 bases. Germline assignment: CDR1 MNHEY and CDR2 SMNVEV (reference sequence). J was trimmed by 7 bases and V by 7 bases; bases with no gene match: 9. This CDR3 contains 15 residues. CDR3 in DNA: TGTGCCAGCACCCCTCTAGCGGGGGTTGTCGGGGAGCTGTTTTTT. Translating it yields CASTPLAGVVGELFF.

The chain links TRBV6-5 to TRBJ2-5, with D unresolved. CDR3 length equals 13 residues. The germline V gene has CDR1 MNHEY and CDR2 SVGAGI. Trimming left V 2 bases short and J 1 base short, with 5 bases between. The CDR3 coding sequence is TGTGCCAGCAGTTACCAGGCCCAAGAGACCCAGTACTTC. Amino acid sequence: CASSYQAQETQYF.

The rearrangement joins TRBV15 to TRBJ2-7, with 11 bases lining up with TRBD1. Unmatched junction bases numbered 19, after V lost 1 base and J lost 5 bases. The CDR3 consists of 20 residues. In germline, CDR1 is LNHNV, CDR2 YYDKDF (reference sequence). CDR3 amino acids: CATSRGGARRRDRGFHEQYF. In DNA, the CDR3 is TGTGCCACCAGCAGAGGCGGGGCCCGACGAAGGGACAGGGGGTTCCACGAGCAGTACTTC.

This chain joins TRBV5-1 and TRBJ2-3; the match to TRBD1 covers 8 bases. CDR3 size: 16 residues. From germline, CDR1 is SGHRS and CDR2 YFSETQ. V shed 4 bases and J 4 bases; nucleotides not matched to a gene: 11. The DNA for the CDR3 is TGCGCCAGCAGCCCCGGAAGAGGACAGGGAGCAGATACGCAGTATTTT. Amino acid sequence: CASSPGRGQGADTQYF.

This clone was observed once. The V gene is TRBV7-9, the J gene TRBJ1-6; TRBD1 agrees at 9 bases. The junction had 6 bases not matched to a gene; V was cut back by 3 bases and J by 9 bases. This CDR3 has 15 amino acids. In germline, CDR1 is SEHNR, CDR2 FQNEAQ (reference sequence). Here the CDR3 DNA reads TGTGCCAGCAGCTTCGAAGACAGGGGGGTTTCACCCCTCCACTTT. As protein: CASSFEDRGVSPLHF.

J is TRBJ1-2 and V is TRBV6-6, with 8 positions matching TRBD1. CDR1 MNHNY and CDR2 SVGAGI come from the germline V gene (reference sequence). The CDR3 runs to 11 residues. The V and J ends lost 9 bases and 8 bases, in that order; junction bases with no gene match: 5. CDR3 sequence: CASSTGGGYTF. CDR3 DNA sequence: TGTGCCAGTTCTACAGGGGGAGGCTACACCTTC.

This clone appeared a single time. The chain employs TRBV7-9 and TRBJ1-2; tentative D call: TRBD1 (6 bases). Per germline, CDR1 SEHNR and CDR2 FQNEAQ (reference sequence). The CDR3 consists of 15 residues. V was cut by 6 bases and J by 6 bases, with 20 bases left in between. The CDR3 here is CASSVNRDTLNGYTF. The CDR3 DNA is TGTGCCAGCAGTGTCAACCGGGACACCCTAAATGGCTACACCTTC.